The 21 T cell receptor beta chains reported below all come from one sample, sequenced in a study of human T cells and chemical hapten exposure. TCRdb re-called the RACE reads with MiXCR, one entry per CDR3 protein. The table lists around 350,000 distinct CDR3 sequences, 5.5% of them singletons, with 7% to 10% in the top ten. Time point reported: pre-sensitization, week 0. Noted treatment: therapeutic diphenylcyclopropenone sensitization with weekly scalp DPC. The starting material was whole blood, obtained in connection with sensitization to the hapten diphenylcyclopropenone (DPC). The receptors were gathered from a woman aged 18-29 years with alopecia areata. Some clones in this sample may be carry-over from other donors' samples.

Many counts were recorded for this clonotype. The chain couples TRBV4-1 to TRBJ2-6; D is ambiguous. There are 17 residues in the CDR3. V lost 0 bases and J 2 bases, leaving 11 bases between the germline ends. Germline CDR1 is MGHRA and CDR2 is YSYEKL. CDR3 sequence: CASSQDFRQPGANVLTF. The DNA of the CDR3 is TGCGCCAGCAGCCAAGATTTTCGACAACCTGGGGCCAACGTCCTGACTTTC.

This clonotype was observed a few times. This chain connects TRBV5-1 to TRBJ2-7; D is ambiguous. V was pared by 3 bases and J by 2 bases, with 15 bases between. CDR1 SGHRS and CDR2 YFSETQ come from the germline V gene. The CDR3 spans 15 residues. The CDR3 nucleotides read TGCGCCAGCAGCTGGCAGGCAGAGACCGCCTACGAGCAGTACTTC. It yields the protein CASSWQAETAYEQYF.

The genes are TRBV12-3 or TRBV12-4 and TRBJ2-5; 13 bases line up with TRBD2. V was clipped by 4 bases and J by 5 bases; unmatched bases: 7. The CDR3 covers 16 residues. CDR3 protein: CASSSSGLAGLETQYF. In DNA, the CDR3 is TGTGCCAGCAGTTCATCGGGACTAGCGGGGCTGGAGACCCAGTACTTC.

Only a few counts were recorded for this clonotype. The chain couples TRBV7-2 to TRBJ2-4; 7 nucleotides align to TRBD1. V lost 5 bases to trimming and J lost 1 base; unmatched junction nucleotides: 20. Germline loops: CDR1 SGHTA, CDR2 FQGNSA. The CDR3 loop spans 20 amino acids. CDR3 sequence reads: CASSPPRDRGSLGAKNIQYF. Written as DNA, the CDR3 is TGTGCCAGCAGCCCCCCCCGGGACAGAGGGAGCCTGGGGGCCAAAAACATTCAGTACTTC. Supplemented by reference TRBV7-2 and TRBJ2-4, the full variable domain reads GAGVSQSPSNKVTEKGKDVELRCDPISGHTALYWYRQSLGQGLEFLIYFQGNSAPDKSGLPSDRFSAERTGGSVSTLTIQRTQQEDSAVYLCASSPPRDRGSLGAKNIQYFGAGTRLSVL.

This clonotype was recorded a few times. The chain couples TRBV14 to TRBJ2-3, with TRBD2 matching over 7 bases. The V segment lost 3 bases and the J segment 6 bases; nucleotides outside the gene matches: 18. CDR1 and CDR2 from the germline V gene are SGHDN and FVKESK. This CDR3 contains 18 residues. The CDR3, as DNA: TGTGCCAGCAGCCATTCCCAACGGGCTAGCGGCCTCGATGATACGCAGTATTTT. Amino acid sequence: CASSHSQRASGLDDTQYF.

Ten or more counts support this clonotype. The V gene is TRBV20-1, the J gene TRBJ2-1, with 8 bases lining up with TRBD1. The CDR3 sequence is 14 residues long. The V segment lost 5 bases and the J segment 3 bases; nucleotides outside the gene matches: 6. The germline V gene encodes CDR1 DFQATT and CDR2 SNEGSKA (reference sequence). The DNA of the CDR3 is TGCAGTGCTGACACCAGGGGGCTCTACAATGAGCAGTTCTTC. It is translated as CSADTRGLYNEQFF.

This clonotype has at least ten counts. V is TRBV28 and J is TRBJ2-7; 7 positions agree with TRBD1. V gave up 2 bases and J gave up 7 bases; unmatched junction bases: 5. This CDR3 is built from 13 residues. From germline, CDR1 is MDHEN and CDR2 SYDVKM. The CDR3 nucleotides read TGTGCCAGCAGTTTAAGCTCGACAGGGGAGCAGTACTTC. Residues: CASSLSSTGEQYF.

The chain carries TRBV6-2 or TRBV6-3 and TRBJ1-5; unclear D gene. CDR3 length: 14 amino acids. V was cut by 7 bases and J by 0 bases, with 10 bases left in between. Germline V gene sequence: CDR1 MNHEY, CDR2 SVGEGT. CDR3 amino acids: CASTPSHSNQPQHF. The CDR3, as DNA: TGTGCCAGCACCCCTTCGCATAGCAATCAGCCCCAGCATTTT.

The table lists this clonotype with many counts. This chain uses TRBV5-6 with TRBJ1-1; no reliable D call. V lost 3 bases to trimming and J lost 3 bases, with 9 bases between them. The CDR3 loop spans 13 amino acids. The germline V gene has CDR1 SGHDT and CDR2 YYEEEE. Here the CDR3 reads CASSSQLDTEAFF. DNA of the CDR3: TGTGCCAGCAGCTCCCAATTGGACACTGAAGCTTTCTTT.

This clonotype was seen repeatedly, ten times or more. V is TRBV28 and J is TRBJ1-5, with 10 bases aligning to TRBD1. Germline V gene sequence: CDR1 MDHEN, CDR2 SYDVKM. The CDR3 consists of 14 residues. Trimming cost V 4 bases and J 5 bases; bases outside gene matches: 2. CDR3 DNA: TGTGCCAGCAGTTCAGGACAGGGGGATCAGCCCCAGCATTTT. Protein sequence: CASSSGQGDQPQHF. Using reference TRBV28 and TRBJ1-5 for the parts outside the CDR3, the full variable domain is DVKVTQSSRYLVKRTGEKVFLECVQDMDHENMFWYRQDPGLGLRLIYFSYDVKMKEKGDIPEGYSVSREKKERFSLILESASTNQTSMYLCASSSGQGDQPQHFGDGTRLSIL.

A word on this clonotype: The missing conserved phenylalanine or tryptophan at the end of this CDR3 makes a read error likely. This rearrangement joins TRBV13 to TRBJ1-3, with 7 bases that match TRBD1. In germline, CDR1 is PRHDT, CDR2 FYEKMQ (reference sequence). This CDR3 is built from 18 residues. V was pared by 4 bases and J by 0 bases, with 12 bases of the junction left unmatched. This CDR3 reads CASSSTGAEKYSGNTIYL. Here the CDR3 DNA reads TGTGCCAGCAGCTCCACAGGGGCAGAAAAATACTCTGGAAACACCATATATTTA.

The chain combines TRBV11-2 with TRBJ2-7, with 10 bases lining up with TRBD1. Trimming removed 5 bases from V and 4 bases from J; junction bases left unmatched: 5. Germline V gene data show CDR1 as SGHAT and CDR2 as FQNNGV. This CDR3 region has 14 residues. The CDR3 nucleotides are TGTGCCAGCAGCAACTCGGGACAGGGGTACGAGCAGTACTTC. It codes for CASSNSGQGYEQYF.

This clonotype has only a few counts. This chain links TRBV7-2 with TRBJ1-6, with 8 bases identical to TRBD1. V was clipped by 5 bases and J by 9 bases; unmatched bases: 6. Germline V gives CDR1 SGHTA, CDR2 FQGNSA. The CDR3 is 14 amino acids. CDR3 protein: CASSVQGEGSPLHF. DNA of the CDR3: TGTGCCAGCAGCGTACAGGGGGAAGGTTCACCCCTCCACTTT.

The J gene is TRBJ2-7, the V gene TRBV7-9, with 11 bases fitting TRBD1. The germline gives CDR1 SEHNR, CDR2 FQNEAQ (reference sequence). The CDR3 totals 15 residues. After removal of 5 bases from V and 3 bases from J, the junction contained 6 bases not matched to a gene. The CDR3 region has the DNA TGTGCCAGCAGCGAGACCGGGACAGGGGGCTACGAGCAGTACTTC. Protein product: CASSETGTGGYEQYF.

J is TRBJ2-2 and V is TRBV7-8, with D unclear. This CDR3 has 16 residues. V lost 1 base and J 0 bases, leaving 9 bases between the germline ends. CDR1 and CDR2 from the germline V gene are SGHVS and FQNEAQ. CDR3 region: CASSLVGQANTGELFF. The CDR3 DNA follows: TGTGCCAGCAGCTTAGTAGGTCAGGCGAACACCGGGGAGCTGTTTTTT.

This clonotype turned up a few times. The chain couples TRBV7-9 to TRBJ1-2, with D possibly matching TRBD1 (5 bases). The germline V gene encodes CDR1 SEHNR and CDR2 FQNEAQ (reference sequence). Trimming took off 5 bases at V and 6 bases at J, with 13 bases between the two ends. The CDR3 is made up of 13 amino acids. In DNA form, the CDR3 reads TGTGCCAGCAGCACCCGACAGATAGATGGCTACACCTTC. As protein: CASSTRQIDGYTF.

The chain is built from TRBV7-2 and TRBJ2-5, with unresolved D. Germline values: CDR1 SGHTA, CDR2 FQGNSA. This CDR3 comprises 13 residues. Trimming took off 2 bases at V and 5 bases at J, with 9 bases between the two ends. The CDR3 DNA reads TGTGCCAGCAGCTTAAAGGGCGCGGAGACCCAGTACTTC. Translation: CASSLKGAETQYF.

The chain carries TRBV4-2 and TRBJ2-1, with TRBD1 as a possible D gene (6 bases). V lost 0 bases and J 7 bases, leaving 25 bases between the germline ends. CDR3 length equals 19 residues. The germline V gene encodes CDR1 LGHNA and CDR2 YNFKEQ. This CDR3 reads CASSQDKGVGELGWNEQFF. The CDR3 DNA is TGTGCCAGCAGCCAAGATAAGGGGGTCGGGGAGCTTGGATGGAATGAGCAGTTCTTC.

This clonotype was observed at least ten times. The gene calls are TRBV6-2 or TRBV6-3 and TRBJ2-6; 7 positions match TRBD1. The CDR3 runs 15 residues. V lost 4 bases and J lost 4; bases outside the gene matches: 4. Germline-derived CDR1 and CDR2 are MNHEY and SVGEGT. CDR3 loop: CASSSEGAGANVLTF. In DNA form, the CDR3 reads TGTGCCAGCAGTTCAGAGGGGGCAGGGGCCAACGTCCTGACTTTC.

The chain employs TRBV14 and TRBJ1-2; no clear D. The V gene lost 0 bases and the J gene lost 8 bases, with 16 bases spanning the gap. The CDR3 runs to 15 residues. Germline V gene lookup returns CDR1 SGHDN and CDR2 FVKESK. CDR3 sequence reads: CASSQDRRASLGYTF. The CDR3 bases are TGTGCCAGCAGCCAAGATCGGAGGGCCTCCTTGGGCTACACCTTC.

This clonotype occurred a few times. The V gene is TRBV6-5, the J gene TRBJ2-1; D not certain. CDR1 is MNHEY, CDR2 SVGAGI, per germline. The V and J ends lost 0 bases and 8 bases respectively, with 23 bases between them. This CDR3 is built from 18 residues. The DNA of the CDR3 is TGTGCCAGCAGTTACTCTCCTGTCGCCGGCATCCCTGGAGATGAGCAGTTCTTC. It specifies CASSYSPVAGIPGDEQFF.